Included here is one T cell receptor (beta chain) sequence, with context. The target antigen is unknown. The data were obtained in a study of cytomegalovirus exposure and HLA in healthy donors. Study context: Early released data had tens of millions of unique TCRs, all coming from HLA-typed donors. Overall study findings and caveats: The study reported that TCR beta sequences accurately predicted HLA-A and HLA-B alleles in most subjects.

Germline V gives CDR1 MDHEN, CDR2 SYDVKM. The CDR3 spans 14 residues. V lost 5 bases to trimming and J lost 0 bases, with 10 bases between them. Vbeta (60) and Jbeta (13) primers were used in the PCR. The assay was immunoSEQ multiplex PCR, and TCRdb's table has in-frame clones only and misses some. Among about 60,000 clones listed, around three quarters were seen once. The chain recombines TRBV28 with TRBJ1-1; a possible D gene is TRBD1 (6 bases). The clonotype was recovered from a woman aged 55-69 years in good health and CMV-seropositive. Sequenced material: PBMCs. Here the CDR3 reads CASSLQGLNTEAFF. In nucleotides, the CDR3 is TGTGCCAGCAGTCTACAGGGCTTGAACACTGAAGCTTTCTTT. The full variable domain, rest sourced from reference TRBV28 and TRBJ1-1, is DVKVTQSSRYLVKRTGEKVFLECVQDMDHENMFWYRQDPGLGLRLIYFSYDVKMKEKGDIPEGYSVSREKKERFSLILESASTNQTSMYLCASSLQGLNTEAFFGQGTRLTVV.